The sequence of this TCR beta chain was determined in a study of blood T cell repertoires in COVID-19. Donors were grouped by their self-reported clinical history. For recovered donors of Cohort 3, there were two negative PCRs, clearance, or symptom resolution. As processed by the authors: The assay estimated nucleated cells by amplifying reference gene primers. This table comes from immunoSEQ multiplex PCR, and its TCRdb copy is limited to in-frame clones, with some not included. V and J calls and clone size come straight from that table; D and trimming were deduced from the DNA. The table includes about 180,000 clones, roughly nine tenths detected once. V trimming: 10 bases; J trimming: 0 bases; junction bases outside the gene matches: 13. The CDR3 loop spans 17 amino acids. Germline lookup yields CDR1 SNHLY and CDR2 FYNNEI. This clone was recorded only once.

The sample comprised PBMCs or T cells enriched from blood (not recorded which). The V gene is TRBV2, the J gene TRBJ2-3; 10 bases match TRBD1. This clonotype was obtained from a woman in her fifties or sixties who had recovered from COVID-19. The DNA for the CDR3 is TGTGCCATCTCGACAGGGGGCCCACATTCTAGCACAGATACGCAGTATTTT. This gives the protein CAISTGGPHSSTDTQYF. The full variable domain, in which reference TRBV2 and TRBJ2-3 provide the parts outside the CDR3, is EPEVTQTPSHQVTQMGQEVILRCVPISNHLYFYWYRQILGQKVEFLVSFYNNEISEKSEIFDDQFSVERPDGSNFTLKIRSTKLEDSAMYFCAISTGGPHSSTDTQYFGPGTRLTVL.